The rows below give T cell receptor beta chains drawn from one sample of a study of blood T cell repertoires in COVID-19. Profiling relied on immunoSEQ multiplex PCR, and the TCRdb table lists in-frame clones only, not all of them. The table lists about 310,000 clones, approximately 83% of them singletons. Sequencing was performed on PBMCs or T cells enriched from blood (not recorded which). All receptors come from a young man who had recovered from COVID-19. The CDR3 runs from the conserved cysteine through the conserved F or W. Each record gives: clone size, V gene, J gene, D gene, CDR3 protein, CDR3 DNA. The D gene is left open where the match is weak. Not all rows give a size; the values are once, few, many and, for expanded clones, a class.

clone size: .
V gene: TRBV3-1/TRBV3-2
J gene: TRBJ2-7
D gene: TRBD2
CDR3 protein: CASSQGGTSGGRFSYEQYF
CDR3 DNA: TGTGCCAGCAGCCAAGGCGGGACTAGCGGGGGCCGCTTCTCCTACGAGCAGTACTTC

clone size: .
V gene: TRBV19
J gene: TRBJ1-1
D gene: .
CDR3 protein: CASSMIRSGGRTEAFF
CDR3 DNA: TGTGCCAGTAGTATGATTCGTAGCGGGGGACGGACTGAAGCTTTCTTT

clone size: .
V gene: TRBV11-2
J gene: TRBJ1-3
D gene: .
CDR3 protein: CASSLFEGVAGNTIYF
CDR3 DNA: TGTGCCAGCAGCTTGTTTGAAGGGGTTGCTGGAAACACCATATATTTT

clone size: .
V gene: TRBV4-1
J gene: TRBJ2-3
D gene: .
CDR3 protein: CASSQDLRGHTQYF
CDR3 DNA: TGCGCCAGCAGCCAAGATCTCAGGGGTCATACGCAGTATTTT

clone size: .
V gene: TRBV5-1
J gene: TRBJ2-2
D gene: TRBD1
CDR3 protein: CASSYWGTGGTGELFF
CDR3 DNA: TGCGCCAGCAGCTATTGGGGGACAGGGGGCACCGGGGAGCTGTTTTTT

clone size: .
V gene: TRBV3-1/TRBV3-2
J gene: TRBJ1-1
D gene: .
CDR3 protein: CASCAAGGNTEAFF
CDR3 DNA: TGTGCCAGCTGCGCAGCGGGGGGGAACACTGAAGCTTTCTTT

clone size: .
V gene: TRBV7-2
J gene: TRBJ1-5
D gene: .
CDR3 protein: CASSLATGFSNQPQHF
CDR3 DNA: TGTGCCAGCAGCTTAGCTACAGGTTTTAGCAATCAGCCCCAGCATTTT

clone size: .
V gene: TRBV18
J gene: TRBJ2-1
D gene: .
CDR3 protein: CASSQWDSSYNEQFF
CDR3 DNA: TGTGCCAGCTCACAATGGGACTCTAGCTACAATGAGCAGTTCTTC

clone size: few
V gene: TRBV2
J gene: TRBJ2-5
D gene: TRBD1
CDR3 protein: CASRGSGTAVTQYF
CDR3 DNA: TGTGCCAGCAGGGGGTCGGGGACAGCTGTCACCCAGTACTTC

clone size: .
V gene: TRBV4-2
J gene: TRBJ1-1
D gene: .
CDR3 protein: CASSRSLQGTLNTEAFF
CDR3 DNA: TGTGCCAGCAGCCGATCCCTACAGGGAACCTTGAACACTGAAGCTTTCTTT

clone size: .
V gene: TRBV7-9
J gene: TRBJ1-1
D gene: .
CDR3 protein: CASSLITARGTEAFF
CDR3 DNA: TGTGCCAGCAGCTTAATTACAGCTCGGGGCACTGAAGCTTTCTTT

clone size: .
V gene: TRBV5-1
J gene: TRBJ1-2
D gene: TRBD1
CDR3 protein: CASSWGQGEGYGYTF
CDR3 DNA: TGCGCCAGCAGCTGGGGACAGGGGGAGGGATATGGCTACACCTTC

clone size: .
V gene: TRBV10-3
J gene: TRBJ1-1
D gene: .
CDR3 protein: CAIRDGLSDTEAFF
CDR3 DNA: TGTGCCATCAGGGATGGGCTGTCCGACACTGAAGCTTTCTTT

clone size: .
V gene: TRBV2
J gene: TRBJ2-7
D gene: .
CDR3 protein: CASSAFIGDFDYEQYF
CDR3 DNA: TGTGCCAGCAGTGCATTCATCGGGGATTTTGATTACGAGCAGTACTTC

clone size: .
V gene: TRBV5-1
J gene: TRBJ1-4
D gene: TRBD1
CDR3 protein: CASSPQGGVNEKLFF
CDR3 DNA: TGCGCCAGCAGCCCACAGGGGGGAGTCAATGAAAAACTGTTTTTT

clone size: .
V gene: TRBV7-8
J gene: TRBJ2-1
D gene: TRBD2
CDR3 protein: CASSLVTASGGADEQFF
CDR3 DNA: TGTGCCAGCAGCTTAGTAACGGCTAGCGGGGGGGCTGATGAGCAGTTCTTC

clone size: few
V gene: TRBV5-4
J gene: TRBJ1-1
D gene: TRBD1
CDR3 protein: CASSEGQGANTEAFF
CDR3 DNA: TGTGCCAGCAGCGAAGGACAGGGGGCGAACACTGAAGCTTTCTTT

clone size: .
V gene: TRBV3-1/TRBV3-2
J gene: TRBJ1-1
D gene: TRBD1
CDR3 protein: CASSQGQGRGAFF
CDR3 DNA: TGTGCCAGCAGCCAAGGACAGGGCAGGGGAGCTTTCTTT

clone size: .
V gene: TRBV4-3
J gene: TRBJ1-6
D gene: .
CDR3 protein: CASSQDVRRDYSYNSPLHF
CDR3 DNA: TGCGCCAGCAGCCAAGATGTTCGGAGGGATTACTCCTATAATTCACCCCTCCACTTT

clone size: .
V gene: TRBV18
J gene: TRBJ1-1
D gene: .
CDR3 protein: CASSPPGRFSEAFF
CDR3 DNA: TGTGCCAGCTCACCACCGGGGAGGTTCTCGGAAGCTTTCTTT

clone size: .
V gene: TRBV2
J gene: TRBJ2-5
D gene: TRBD1
CDR3 protein: CLIGTEETQYF
CDR3 DNA: TGTCTAATAGGGACAGAAGAGACCCAGTACTTC

clone size: .
V gene: TRBV15
J gene: TRBJ2-7
D gene: .
CDR3 protein: CATSRDQGEQYF
CDR3 DNA: TGTGCCACCAGCAGAGATCAGGGCGAGCAGTACTTC

clone size: .
V gene: TRBV6-5
J gene: TRBJ1-1
D gene: .
CDR3 protein: CASSPTGLGSTEAFF
CDR3 DNA: TGTGCCAGCAGTCCTACAGGGCTAGGGAGCACTGAAGCTTTCTTT

clone size: .
V gene: TRBV30
J gene: TRBJ2-7
D gene: .
CDR3 protein: CAWQRVYEQYF
CDR3 DNA: TGTGCCTGGCAGCGGGTTTACGAGCAGTACTTC

clone size: .
V gene: TRBV11-2
J gene: TRBJ2-7
D gene: TRBD2
CDR3 protein: CASSSGLAAYEQYF
CDR3 DNA: TGTGCCAGCAGCTCGGGACTAGCTGCTTACGAGCAGTACTTC

clone size: .
V gene: TRBV6-2/TRBV6-3
J gene: TRBJ2-2
D gene: .
CDR3 protein: CASRYARDTGELFF
CDR3 DNA: TGTGCCAGCAGATACGCCCGGGACACCGGGGAGCTGTTTTTT

clone size: .
V gene: TRBV5-1
J gene: TRBJ2-3
D gene: .
CDR3 protein: CASRPDYPPQYF
CDR3 DNA: TGCGCCAGCAGACCGGACTACCCGCCGCAGTATTTT

clone size: .
V gene: TRBV19
J gene: TRBJ1-5
D gene: .
CDR3 protein: CASSIARVNGDSNQPQHF
CDR3 DNA: TGTGCCAGTAGTATAGCGCGGGTCAACGGGGATAGCAATCAGCCCCAGCATTTT

clone size: few
V gene: TRBV4-1
J gene: TRBJ2-7
D gene: .
CDR3 protein: CASSQNNQKAEQYF
CDR3 DNA: TGCGCCAGCAGCCAAAATAACCAAAAAGCGGAGCAGTACTTC

clone size: few
V gene: TRBV5-1
J gene: TRBJ2-4
D gene: .
CDR3 protein: CASSLAAAADKNIQYF
CDR3 DNA: TGCGCCAGCAGCTTGGCCGCGGCCGCGGACAAAAACATTCAGTACTTC

clone size: .
V gene: TRBV9
J gene: TRBJ1-6
D gene: TRBD1
CDR3 protein: CASSVGQGLSYNSPLHF
CDR3 DNA: TGTGCCAGCAGCGTGGGACAGGGGCTCTCCTATAATTCACCCCTCCACTTT

clone size: .
V gene: TRBV4-3
J gene: TRBJ1-2
D gene: TRBD1
CDR3 protein: CASSRDRATFYGYTF
CDR3 DNA: TGCGCCAGCAGCCGAGACAGGGCAACCTTCTATGGCTACACCTTC

clone size: .
V gene: TRBV7-9
J gene: TRBJ2-2
D gene: .
CDR3 protein: CASSLKGETGELFF
CDR3 DNA: TGTGCCAGCAGCTTAAAGGGAGAAACCGGGGAGCTGTTTTTT

clone size: .
V gene: TRBV4-1
J gene: TRBJ1-5
D gene: TRBD1
CDR3 protein: CASSPRQGVSNQPQHF
CDR3 DNA: TGCGCCAGCAGCCCCCGACAGGGGGTAAGCAATCAGCCCCAGCATTTT

clone size: .
V gene: TRBV5-6
J gene: TRBJ1-1
D gene: .
CDR3 protein: CASSSRQDMNTEAFF
CDR3 DNA: TGTGCCAGCAGCTCACGACAGGACATGAACACTGAAGCTTTCTTT

clone size: .
V gene: TRBV5-1
J gene: TRBJ1-2
D gene: TRBD1
CDR3 protein: CASSPGTGYGYTF
CDR3 DNA: TGCGCCAGCAGCCCCGGGACAGGGTACGGCTACACCTTC

clone size: many
V gene: TRBV20-1
J gene: TRBJ1-1
D gene: .
CDR3 protein: CSSGGETEAFF
CDR3 DNA: TGCAGTAGCGGAGGGGAGACTGAAGCTTTCTTT

clone size: .
V gene: TRBV7-9
J gene: TRBJ1-1
D gene: .
CDR3 protein: CASSLAGAAGGKTEAFF
CDR3 DNA: TGTGCCAGCAGCTTAGCGGGGGCAGCGGGAGGAAAAACTGAAGCTTTCTTT

clone size: .
V gene: TRBV5-6
J gene: TRBJ1-2
D gene: TRBD1
CDR3 protein: CASSLALEGQLYGYTF
CDR3 DNA: TGTGCCAGCAGCTTGGCTCTGGAGGGACAGCTCTATGGCTACACCTTC

clone size: .
V gene: TRBV6-5
J gene: TRBJ1-4
D gene: .
CDR3 protein: CASSGSEKLFF
CDR3 DNA: TGTGCCAGCTCAGGGTCTGAAAAACTGTTTTTT

clone size: .
V gene: TRBV27
J gene: TRBJ2-7
D gene: .
CDR3 protein: CASSLYEGGLYEQYF
CDR3 DNA: TGTGCCAGCAGTTTATACGAGGGGGGGCTTTACGAGCAGTACTTC

clone size: .
V gene: TRBV9
J gene: TRBJ2-2
D gene: .
CDR3 protein: CASSPREESGELFF
CDR3 DNA: TGTGCCAGCAGCCCCCGGGAAGAATCCGGGGAGCTGTTTTTT

clone size: .
V gene: TRBV30
J gene: TRBJ1-6
D gene: TRBD1
CDR3 protein: CAWSVQPRGTVNSPLHF
CDR3 DNA: TGTGCCTGGAGTGTACAGCCAAGAGGGACAGTAAATTCACCCCTCCACTTT

clone size: .
V gene: TRBV18
J gene: TRBJ2-5
D gene: TRBD2
CDR3 protein: CASSPPGGGQETQYF
CDR3 DNA: TGTGCCAGCTCACCCCCCGGGGGGGGCCAAGAGACCCAGTACTTC

clone size: .
V gene: TRBV7-9
J gene: TRBJ1-1
D gene: .
CDR3 protein: CASSGRGGRNTEAFF
CDR3 DNA: TGTGCCAGCAGCGGACGGGGGGGCAGGAACACTGAAGCTTTCTTT

clone size: .
V gene: TRBV3-1/TRBV3-2
J gene: TRBJ2-1
D gene: TRBD2
CDR3 protein: CASSHYAGGGKDEQFF
CDR3 DNA: TGTGCCAGCAGCCATTACGCGGGGGGGGGAAAGGATGAGCAGTTCTTC

clone size: .
V gene: TRBV13
J gene: TRBJ2-1
D gene: TRBD2
CDR3 protein: CASSRGYGWTSASYNEQFF
CDR3 DNA: TGTGCCAGCAGCCGAGGCTATGGGTGGACTAGCGCATCCTACAATGAGCAGTTCTTC

clone size: .
V gene: TRBV3-1/TRBV3-2
J gene: TRBJ2-1
D gene: .
CDR3 protein: CASSQRGSHNEQFF
CDR3 DNA: TGTGCCAGCAGCCAACGGGGGTCCCACAATGAGCAGTTCTTC

clone size: .
V gene: TRBV28
J gene: TRBJ2-1
D gene: .
CDR3 protein: CASSLSRSSYNEQFF
CDR3 DNA: TGTGCCAGCAGTTTATCCCGCAGCTCCTACAATGAGCAGTTCTTC

clone size: .
V gene: TRBV5-5
J gene: TRBJ2-1
D gene: .
CDR3 protein: CASSFGSRGAGEQFF
CDR3 DNA: TGTGCCAGCAGCTTTGGGTCCCGGGGGGCGGGTGAGCAGTTCTTC